This TCR beta chain was documented in a study of T cell repertoires in cytomegalovirus infection. Study details: Carrying CMV and the relevant HLA type showed in public TCR beta signatures. Notes on the study in general: Identification of carriers of CMV plus the relevant HLA was achieved through cumulative public TCR beta family frequency. HLA-C-restricted CMV clonotypes gave the most frequent clonotype in two of eight donors.

Via MiXCR, TCRdb re-called the reads, giving one row per CDR3 protein. Among about 110,000 distinct CDR3 sequences listed, around 9.1% were seen once. Per germline, CDR1 MNHEY and CDR2 SVGEGT. The CDR3 runs 15 residues. Trimming cost V 7 bases and J 3 bases; bases outside gene matches: 5. About this clonotype: The antigen remains undetermined.

Sample: PBMCs, sequenced either directly or after in vitro stimulation (not recorded which). The chain employs TRBV6-2 or TRBV6-3 and TRBJ2-1, with 11 nucleotides matching TRBD1. This clonotype was obtained from a human donor in good health (CMV status not recorded). Some clones in this sample may be carry-over from other donors' samples. CDR3 DNA: TGTGCCAGCATCGAGGGGACAGGGGGCTACAATGAGCAGTTCTTC. Translating it yields CASIEGTGGYNEQFF.